The present TCR beta chain was sequenced within a study of early T cells in non-severe SARS-CoV-2 infection. Study background: Bulk RNA isolated from unsorted whole blood underwent sequencing; chains were not paired. Study outcomes and limitations: Lookups in VDJdb leaned toward anti-spike CD8 responses and missed private and CD4 specificities.

Molecules of cDNA were individually given unique molecular identifiers that were attached to them. TCRdb reprocessed the 5' RACE reads with MiXCR, giving one entry per CDR3 protein. The sample carries about 90,000 distinct CDR3 sequences, less than 15% recorded once. Worth noting for this clonotype: What it binds is not known.

The germline gives CDR1 LNHNV, CDR2 YYDKDF (reference sequence). The V gene lost 3 bases and the J gene lost 1 base, with 6 bases spanning the gap. This CDR3 has 13 residues. Sequenced here: whole blood, sampled at baseline. The genes are TRBV15 and TRBJ2-5; D gene unclear. The sequence was collected from an adult who was a healthcare worker with PCR-confirmed SARS-CoV-2 infection or an uninfected control (not recorded which). The CDR3 nucleotides read TGTGCCACCAGCAGCCCCAGCCAAGAGACCCAGTACTTC. Translated: CATSSPSQETQYF.